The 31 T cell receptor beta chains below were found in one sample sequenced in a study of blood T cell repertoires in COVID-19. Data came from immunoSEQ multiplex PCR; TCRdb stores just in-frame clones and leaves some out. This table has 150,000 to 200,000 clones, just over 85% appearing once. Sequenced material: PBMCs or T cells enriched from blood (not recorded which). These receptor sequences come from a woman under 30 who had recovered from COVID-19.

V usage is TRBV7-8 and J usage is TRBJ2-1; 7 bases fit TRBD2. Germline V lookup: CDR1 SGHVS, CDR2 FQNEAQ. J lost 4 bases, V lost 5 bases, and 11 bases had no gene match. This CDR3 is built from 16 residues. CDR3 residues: CASSGLGTILYNEQFF. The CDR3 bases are TGTGCCAGCAGCGGACTAGGAACCATACTATACAATGAGCAGTTCTTC. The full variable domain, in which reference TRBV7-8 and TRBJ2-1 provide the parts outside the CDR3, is GAGVSQSPRYKVAKRGQDVALRCDPISGHVSLFWYQQALGQGPEFLTYFQNEAQLDKSGLPSDRFFAERPEGSVSTLKIQRTQQEDSAVYLCASSGLGTILYNEQFFGPGTRLTVL.

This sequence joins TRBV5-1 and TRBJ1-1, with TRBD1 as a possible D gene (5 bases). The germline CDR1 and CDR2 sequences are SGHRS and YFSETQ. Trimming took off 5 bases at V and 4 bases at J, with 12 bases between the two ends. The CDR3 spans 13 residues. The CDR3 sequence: CASRIAGGTEAFF. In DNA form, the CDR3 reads TGCGCCAGCAGGATCGCCGGGGGCACTGAAGCTTTCTTT.

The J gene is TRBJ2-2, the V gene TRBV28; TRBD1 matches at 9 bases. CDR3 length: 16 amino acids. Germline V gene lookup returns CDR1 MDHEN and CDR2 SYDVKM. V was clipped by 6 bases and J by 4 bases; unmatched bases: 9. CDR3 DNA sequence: TGTGCCAGCAGGGCCCGGGGACAGGGAATCACCGGGGAGCTGTTTTTT. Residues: CASRARGQGITGELFF.

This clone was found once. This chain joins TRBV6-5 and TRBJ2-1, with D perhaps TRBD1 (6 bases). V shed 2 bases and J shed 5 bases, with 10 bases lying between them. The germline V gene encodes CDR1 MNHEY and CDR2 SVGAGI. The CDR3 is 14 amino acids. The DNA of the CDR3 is TGTGCCAGCAGTTACGCGGACAGCGACAATGAGCAGTTCTTC. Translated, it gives CASSYADSDNEQFF.

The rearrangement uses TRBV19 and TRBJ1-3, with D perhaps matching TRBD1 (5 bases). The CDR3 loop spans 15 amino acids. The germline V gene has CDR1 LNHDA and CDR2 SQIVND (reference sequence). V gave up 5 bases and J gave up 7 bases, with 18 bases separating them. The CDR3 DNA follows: TGTGCCAGTAGTGCGACCCCCCAGGGATGGAACACCATATATTTT. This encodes CASSATPQGWNTIYF. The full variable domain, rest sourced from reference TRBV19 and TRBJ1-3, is DGGITQSPKYLFRKEGQNVTLSCEQNLNHDAMYWYRQDPGQGLRLIYYSQIVNDFQKGDIAEGYSVSREKKESFPLTVTSAQKNPTAFYLCASSATPQGWNTIYFGEGSWLTVV.

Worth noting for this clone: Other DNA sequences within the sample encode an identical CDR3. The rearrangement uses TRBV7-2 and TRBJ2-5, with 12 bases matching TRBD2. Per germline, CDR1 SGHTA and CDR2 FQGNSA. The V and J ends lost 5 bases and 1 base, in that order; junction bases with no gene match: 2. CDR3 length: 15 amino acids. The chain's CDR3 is CASSRTSGVQETQYF. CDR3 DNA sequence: TGTGCCAGCAGCCGGACTAGCGGGGTCCAAGAGACCCAGTACTTC.

The CDR3 is CATSPSGGIYEQYF. Written as DNA, the CDR3 is TGTGCCACCTCGCCTAGCGGGGGGATTTACGAGCAGTACTTC. The chain employs TRBV10-3 and TRBJ2-7; 11 nucleotides match TRBD2. Per germline, CDR1 ENHRY and CDR2 SYGVKD. Trimming took 10 bases from V and 4 from J; bases not matched to a gene: 9. CDR3 length: 14 amino acids.

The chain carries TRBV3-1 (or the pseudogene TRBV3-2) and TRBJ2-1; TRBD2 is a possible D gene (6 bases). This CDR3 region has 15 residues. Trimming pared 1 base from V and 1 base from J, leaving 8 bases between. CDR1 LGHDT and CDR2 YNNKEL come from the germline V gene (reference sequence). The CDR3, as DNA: TGTGCCAGCAGCCAAGTTGCGGGGTCCTACAATGAGCAGTTCTTC. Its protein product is CASSQVAGSYNEQFF.

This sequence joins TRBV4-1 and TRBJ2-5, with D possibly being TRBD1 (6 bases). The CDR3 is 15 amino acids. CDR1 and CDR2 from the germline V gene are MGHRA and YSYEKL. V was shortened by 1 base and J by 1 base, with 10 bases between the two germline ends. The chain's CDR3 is CASSQVRGGQETQYF. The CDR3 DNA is TGCGCCAGCAGCCAAGTTAGAGGGGGCCAAGAGACCCAGTACTTC.

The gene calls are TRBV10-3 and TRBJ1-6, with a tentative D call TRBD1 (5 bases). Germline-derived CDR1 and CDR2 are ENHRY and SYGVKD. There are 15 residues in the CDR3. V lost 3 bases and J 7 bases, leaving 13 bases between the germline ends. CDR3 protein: CAISEGQGVNSPLHF. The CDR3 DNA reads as TGTGCCATCAGTGAAGGGCAGGGCGTGAATTCACCCCTCCACTTT.

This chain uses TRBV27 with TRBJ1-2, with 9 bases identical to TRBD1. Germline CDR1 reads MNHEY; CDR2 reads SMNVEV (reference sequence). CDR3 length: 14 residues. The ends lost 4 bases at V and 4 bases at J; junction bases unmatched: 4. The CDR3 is CASSSDRGSYGYTF. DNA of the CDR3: TGTGCCAGCAGTTCGGACAGGGGAAGCTATGGCTACACCTTC.

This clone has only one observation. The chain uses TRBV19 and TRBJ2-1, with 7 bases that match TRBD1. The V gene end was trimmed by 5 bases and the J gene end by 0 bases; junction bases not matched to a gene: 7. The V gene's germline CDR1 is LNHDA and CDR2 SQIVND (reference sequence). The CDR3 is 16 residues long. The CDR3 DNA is TGTGCCAGTAGTCTAGGGGGCAGGAGCTCCTACAATGAGCAGTTCTTC. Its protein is CASSLGGRSSYNEQFF.

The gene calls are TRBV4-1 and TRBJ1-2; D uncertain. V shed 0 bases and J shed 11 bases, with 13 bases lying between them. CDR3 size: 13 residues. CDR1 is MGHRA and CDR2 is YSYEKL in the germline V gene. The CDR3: CASSQDGYRLYTF. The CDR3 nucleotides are TGCGCCAGCAGCCAAGATGGGTACCGACTGTACACCTTC.

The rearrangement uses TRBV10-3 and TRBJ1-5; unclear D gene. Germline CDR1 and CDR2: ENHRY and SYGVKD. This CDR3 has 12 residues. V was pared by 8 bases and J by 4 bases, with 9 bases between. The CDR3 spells CAIGPANQPQHF. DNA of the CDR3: TGTGCCATCGGGCCAGCAAATCAGCCCCAGCATTTT.

CDR3 sequence reads: CASSTGEGPGKTF. In DNA form, the CDR3 reads TGTGCCAGCAGCACGGGGGAGGGCCCGGGTAAGACCTTC. This rearrangement joins TRBV9 to TRBJ1-2, with D maybe TRBD1 (5 bases). Germline V gene sequence: CDR1 SGDLS, CDR2 YYNGEE. Trimming left V 4 bases short and J 14 bases short, with 21 bases between. The CDR3 is 13 residues long.

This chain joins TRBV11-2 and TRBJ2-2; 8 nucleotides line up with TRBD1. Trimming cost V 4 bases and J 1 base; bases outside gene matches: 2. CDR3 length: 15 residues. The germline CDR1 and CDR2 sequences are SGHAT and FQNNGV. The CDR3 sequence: CASSSGTGNTGELFF. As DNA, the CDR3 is TGTGCCAGCAGCTCCGGGACAGGGAACACCGGGGAGCTGTTTTTT.

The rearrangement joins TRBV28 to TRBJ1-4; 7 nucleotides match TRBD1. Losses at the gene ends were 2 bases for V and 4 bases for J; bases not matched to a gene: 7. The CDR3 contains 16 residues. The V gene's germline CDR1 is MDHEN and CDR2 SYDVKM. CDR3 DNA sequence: TGTGCCAGCAGTTTAGCGTTCCAGGGGGTTAATGAAAAACTGTTTTTT. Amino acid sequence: CASSLAFQGVNEKLFF.

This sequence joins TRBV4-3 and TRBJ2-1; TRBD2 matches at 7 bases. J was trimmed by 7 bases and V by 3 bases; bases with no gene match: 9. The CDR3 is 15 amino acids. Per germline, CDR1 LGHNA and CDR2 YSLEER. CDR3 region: CASSQGGAGKNEQFF. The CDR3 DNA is TGCGCCAGCAGCCAGGGGGGAGCGGGAAAAAATGAGCAGTTCTTC.

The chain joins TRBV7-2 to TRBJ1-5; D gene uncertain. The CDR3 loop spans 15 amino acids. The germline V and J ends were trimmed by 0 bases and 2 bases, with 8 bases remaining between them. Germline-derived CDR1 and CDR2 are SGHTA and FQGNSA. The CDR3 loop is CASSLARGGNQPQHF. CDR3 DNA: TGTGCCAGCAGCTTAGCGCGCGGGGGCAATCAGCCCCAGCATTTT. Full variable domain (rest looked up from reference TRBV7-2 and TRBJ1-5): GAGVSQSPSNKVTEKGKDVELRCDPISGHTALYWYRQSLGQGLEFLIYFQGNSAPDKSGLPSDRFSAERTGGSVSTLTIQRTQQEDSAVYLCASSLARGGNQPQHFGDGTRLSIL.

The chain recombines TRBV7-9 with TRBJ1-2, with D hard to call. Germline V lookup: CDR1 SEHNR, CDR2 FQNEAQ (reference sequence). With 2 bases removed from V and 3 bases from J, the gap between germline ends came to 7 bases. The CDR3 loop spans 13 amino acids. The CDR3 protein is CASSLNRDYGYTF. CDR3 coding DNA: TGTGCCAGCAGCTTAAACCGAGACTATGGCTACACCTTC.

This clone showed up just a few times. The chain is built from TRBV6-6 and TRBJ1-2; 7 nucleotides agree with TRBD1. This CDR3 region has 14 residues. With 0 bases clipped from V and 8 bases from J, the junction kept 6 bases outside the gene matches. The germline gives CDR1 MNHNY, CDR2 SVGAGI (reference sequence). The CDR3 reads CASSYSDRARGYTF. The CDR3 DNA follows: TGTGCCAGCAGTTACTCCGACAGGGCGAGGGGCTACACCTTC.

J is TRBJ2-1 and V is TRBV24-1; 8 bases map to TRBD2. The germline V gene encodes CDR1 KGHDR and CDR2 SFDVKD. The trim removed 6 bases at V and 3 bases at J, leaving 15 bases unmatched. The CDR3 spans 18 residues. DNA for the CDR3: TGTGCCACCAGTTGGGCACCGGGAGCGGGAGTGGACTACAATGAGCAGTTCTTC. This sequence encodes CATSWAPGAGVDYNEQFF.

CDR3 protein: CAWSPGTGNHEQYF. The CDR3 DNA follows: TGTGCCTGGAGTCCTGGGACAGGGAACCACGAGCAGTACTTC. The genes are TRBV30 and TRBJ2-7; 9 positions match TRBD1. The CDR3 length is 14 residues. Germline CDR1 and CDR2: GTSNPN and SVGIG (reference sequence). The V and J ends lost 2 bases and 5 bases, in that order; junction bases with no gene match: 7.

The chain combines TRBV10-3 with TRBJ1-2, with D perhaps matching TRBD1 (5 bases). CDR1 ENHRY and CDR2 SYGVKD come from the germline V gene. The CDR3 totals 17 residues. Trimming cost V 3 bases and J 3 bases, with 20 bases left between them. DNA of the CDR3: TGTGCCATCAGTGATATCCCAGGGAAGGGGTGGGACTATGGCTACACCTTC. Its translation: CAISDIPGKGWDYGYTF.

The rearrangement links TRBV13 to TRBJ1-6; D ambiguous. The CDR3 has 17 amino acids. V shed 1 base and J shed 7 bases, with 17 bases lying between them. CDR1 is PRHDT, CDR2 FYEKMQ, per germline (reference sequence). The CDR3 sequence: CASSLAPVIGENSPLHF. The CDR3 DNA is TGTGCCAGCAGCTTAGCCCCCGTCATAGGAGAAAATTCACCCCTCCACTTT.

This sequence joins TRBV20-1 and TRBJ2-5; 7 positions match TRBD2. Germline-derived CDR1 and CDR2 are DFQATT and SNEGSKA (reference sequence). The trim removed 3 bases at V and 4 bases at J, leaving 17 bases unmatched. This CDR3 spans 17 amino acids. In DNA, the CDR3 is TGCAGTGCTAGTCCCCCAAAAGCGGGATGGGTTTTAGAGACCCAGTACTTC. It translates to CSASPPKAGWVLETQYF.

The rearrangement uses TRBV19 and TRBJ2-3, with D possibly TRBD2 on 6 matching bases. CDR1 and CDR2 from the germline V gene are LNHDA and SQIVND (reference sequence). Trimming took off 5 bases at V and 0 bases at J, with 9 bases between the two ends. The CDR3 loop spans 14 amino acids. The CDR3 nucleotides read TGTGCCAGTAGTGTTGGGAGGAGCACAGATACGCAGTATTTT. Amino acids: CASSVGRSTDTQYF. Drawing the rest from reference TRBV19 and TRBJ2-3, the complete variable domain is DGGITQSPKYLFRKEGQNVTLSCEQNLNHDAMYWYRQDPGQGLRLIYYSQIVNDFQKGDIAEGYSVSREKKESFPLTVTSAQKNPTAFYLCASSVGRSTDTQYFGPGTRLTVL.

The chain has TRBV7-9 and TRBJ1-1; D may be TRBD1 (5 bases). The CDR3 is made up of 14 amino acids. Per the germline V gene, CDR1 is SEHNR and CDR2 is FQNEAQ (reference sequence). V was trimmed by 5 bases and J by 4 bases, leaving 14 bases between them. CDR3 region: CASSDWGGTTEAFF. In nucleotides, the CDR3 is TGTGCCAGCAGCGATTGGGGGGGGACCACTGAAGCTTTCTTT.

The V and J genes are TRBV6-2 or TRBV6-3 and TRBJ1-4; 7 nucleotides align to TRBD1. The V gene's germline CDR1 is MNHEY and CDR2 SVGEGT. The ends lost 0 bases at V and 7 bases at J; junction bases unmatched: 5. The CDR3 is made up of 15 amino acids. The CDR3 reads CASSYSSGGREKLFF. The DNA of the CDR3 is TGTGCCAGCAGTTACTCCTCAGGGGGTCGTGAAAAACTGTTTTTT.

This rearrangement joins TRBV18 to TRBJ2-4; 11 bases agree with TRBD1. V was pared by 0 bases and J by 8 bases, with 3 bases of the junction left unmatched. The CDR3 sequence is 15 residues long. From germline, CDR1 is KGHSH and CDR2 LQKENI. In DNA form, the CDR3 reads TGTGCCAGCTCACCACCGGGACAGGGGGTGGACATTCAGTACTTC. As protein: CASSPPGQGVDIQYF.

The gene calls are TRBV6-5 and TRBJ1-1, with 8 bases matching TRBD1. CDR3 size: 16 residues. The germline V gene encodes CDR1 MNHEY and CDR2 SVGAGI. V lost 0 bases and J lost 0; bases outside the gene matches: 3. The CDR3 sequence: CASSYSTGGVNTEAFF. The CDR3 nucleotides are TGTGCCAGCAGTTACTCTACAGGGGGGGTGAACACTGAAGCTTTCTTT.